This TCR beta chain was obtained from a study of T-cell reconstitution after alpha-beta-depleted transplantation in children. Study-wide findings and caveats: Alpha-beta T cells about two months after transplant reportedly derived from several hundred expanded graft clones. At day 60, the high TCRbeta diversity found in some patients originated from recipient T cells and thymic progenitors that had survived. Counts and diversity of T cells one year after transplant came mostly from newly produced T cells.

The trim removed 1 base at V and 0 bases at J, leaving 2 bases unmatched. The germline V gene has CDR1 SNHLY and CDR2 FYNNEI. The CDR3 consists of 16 residues. This clonotype was found many times. Its antigen is undetermined. Unique molecular identifiers were incorporated into the prepared TCRbeta library. TCRdb ran MiXCR on the PCR reads and lists one entry per CDR3 protein. The sample lists approximately 300,000 distinct CDR3 sequences; over 7.5% were seen once. Material: peripheral blood, obtained 360 days after TCRalphabeta/CD19-depleted stem cell transplant. The rearrangement links TRBV2 to TRBJ2-2, with 7 bases that match TRBD1. This sequence originates from a female patient aged 2-9 years who had a stem cell transplant for Fanconi anemia, so the T cells may come from the graft donor. CDR3: CASSEDRGSNTGELFF. The CDR3 nucleotides are TGTGCCAGCAGTGAAGACAGGGGCTCGAACACCGGGGAGCTGTTTTTT.